The 22 T cell receptor beta chains presented below share a single source sample, sequenced in a study of PD-1 blockade in classical Hodgkin lymphoma. The patients all showed relapse after autologous stem cell transplantation, while their brentuximab vedotin exposure varied. TCRdb keeps only in-frame clones here, not all; method: immunoSEQ multiplex PCR. This sample has 20,000 to 30,000 clones, with about four fifths found just once. The sequencing used peripheral blood mononuclear cells (PBMCs), collected before the second cycle of nivolumab. These receptors were collected from a human donor with classical Hodgkin lymphoma.

The chain uses TRBV29-1 and TRBJ2-1, with D possibly being TRBD2 (5 bases). Germline-derived CDR1 and CDR2 are SQVTM and ANQGSEA. The CDR3 has 15 amino acids. The germline V and J ends were trimmed by 3 bases and 2 bases, with 14 bases remaining between them. CDR3 sequence: CSVERRGYPYNEQFF. DNA for the CDR3: TGCAGCGTTGAGCGACGCGGGTACCCCTACAATGAGCAGTTCTTC.

This sequence joins TRBV6-5 and TRBJ2-3; a weak D match, TRBD1 (5 bases). CDR3 length equals 15 residues. CDR1 and CDR2 from the germline V gene are MNHEY and SVGAGI. V gave up 0 bases and J gave up 2 bases, with 9 bases separating them. DNA for the CDR3: TGTGCCAGCAGTTACTCAGGGGTCACCACAGATACGCAGTATTTT. Residues: CASSYSGVTTDTQYF.

The V and J genes are TRBV25-1 and TRBJ1-4; D might be TRBD1 (5 bases). This CDR3 contains 17 residues. Germline V gives CDR1 MGHDK, CDR2 SYGVNS. V was clipped by 3 bases and J by 8 bases, with 22 bases between them. The chain's CDR3 is CASSDPDTFTTDEKLFF. The CDR3 DNA reads TGTGCCAGCAGTGACCCGGACACATTTACCACAGACGAAAAACTGTTTTTT.

The rearrangement uses TRBV6-4 and TRBJ2-1, with D hard to call. The V end was cut by 0 bases, the J end by 0 bases, with 9 bases between. Germline V gene sequence: CDR1 MRHNA, CDR2 SNTAGT. This CDR3 region has 16 residues. Here the CDR3 DNA reads TGTGCCAGCAGTGACTCGGCCCTAAACTCCTACAATGAGCAGTTCTTC. Translating gives CASSDSALNSYNEQFF.

The chain links TRBV5-1 to TRBJ2-5; 8 nucleotides match TRBD1. The V gene's germline CDR1 is SGHRS and CDR2 YFSETQ. CDR3 length: 13 residues. V trimming: 5 bases; J trimming: 4 bases; junction bases outside the gene matches: 4. CDR3 DNA sequence: TGCGCCAGCAGGGACAGGGTCGGAGAGACCCAGTACTTC. It yields the protein CASRDRVGETQYF.

The V call is TRBV7-9, the J call TRBJ2-2, with D possibly matching TRBD1 (5 bases). From germline, CDR1 is SEHNR and CDR2 FQNEAQ (reference sequence). CDR3 length: 15 amino acids. V lost 6 bases to trimming and J lost 1 base, with 12 bases between them. The CDR3 reads CASRPTGQNTGELFF. CDR3 in DNA: TGTGCCAGCAGACCTACAGGACAGAACACCGGGGAGCTGTTTTTT.

This chain joins TRBV7-8 and TRBJ2-7, with D perhaps assigned TRBD1 or TRBD2 (6 bases each). The CDR3 loop spans 15 amino acids. CDR1 and CDR2 (germline): SGHVS, FQNEAQ. V was cut by 0 bases and J by 6 bases, with 15 bases left in between. The CDR3 DNA is TGTGCCAGCAGCTTAGCGCTAGGGGGGTCTTCCGAGCAGTACTTC. As protein: CASSLALGGSSEQYF.

The V call is TRBV6-5, the J call TRBJ2-1; TRBD2 agrees at 8 bases. Germline V gene data show CDR1 as MNHEY and CDR2 as SVGAGI. With V trimmed by 7 bases and J by 6 bases, 8 bases remained unmatched. The CDR3 loop spans 14 amino acids. CDR3 DNA: TGTGCCAGCACCCGGGGGGGCTTTGTCAATGAGCAGTTCTTC. Residues: CASTRGGFVNEQFF.

This chain joins TRBV6-1 and TRBJ1-5; D may be TRBD1 (5 bases). In germline, CDR1 is MNHNS, CDR2 SASEGT. The CDR3 length is 15 residues. Between the trimmed V and J ends, which lost 0 bases and 6 bases, there was a span of 12 bases. This CDR3 is CASSEAGQGLQPQHF. The CDR3 DNA reads TGTGCCAGCAGTGAAGCCGGCCAGGGCCTTCAGCCCCAGCATTTT.

V and J are TRBV30 and TRBJ1-2; 9 nucleotides align to TRBD1. CDR3 length: 14 amino acids. J was trimmed by 8 bases and V by 5 bases; bases with no gene match: 12. CDR1 is GTSNPN and CDR2 is SVGIG in the germline V gene (reference sequence). Here the CDR3 DNA reads TGTGCCTGGGGAATTACAGGGGGCGCGTTGGGCTACACCTTC. Translated, it gives CAWGITGGALGYTF.

V usage is TRBV11-2 and J usage is TRBJ1-4; 9 bases match TRBD1. V was pared by 5 bases and J by 3 bases, with 4 bases of the junction left unmatched. Germline V gene sequence: CDR1 SGHAT, CDR2 FQNNGV. The CDR3 has 15 residues. As DNA, the CDR3 is TGTGCCAGCAGCGTCACAGGGGGCTCTAATGAAAAACTGTTTTTT. This encodes CASSVTGGSNEKLFF.

The rearrangement joins TRBV10-3 to TRBJ2-1, with 9 bases matching TRBD2. V shed 4 bases, J shed 6 bases, and the junction held 13 bases outside the gene matches. This CDR3 has 17 residues. Germline-derived CDR1 and CDR2 are ENHRY and SYGVKD. For the CDR3, the DNA is TGTGCCATCAGTGCACCCCGTGATAGCGGGAGAGTCAATGAGCAGTTCTTC. It encodes CAISAPRDSGRVNEQFF.

This chain joins TRBV28 and TRBJ1-4, with 7 positions matching TRBD1. CDR3 length equals 17 residues. Germline values: CDR1 MDHEN, CDR2 SYDVKM. V trimming: 4 bases; J trimming: 0 bases; junction bases outside the gene matches: 8. The CDR3 protein is CASSSGTALATNEKLFF. As DNA, the CDR3 is TGTGCCAGCAGTTCTGGGACAGCCCTAGCAACTAATGAAAAACTGTTTTTT.

CDR3 bases: TGTGCCAGCAGTTTTACGAGTCTGACAGATACGCAGTATTTT. It specifies CASSFTSLTDTQYF. The chain links TRBV27 to TRBJ2-3; D is unclear. This CDR3 has 14 amino acids. Germline V CDR1 and CDR2: MNHEY, SMNVEV (reference sequence). V gave up 3 bases and J gave up 3 bases, with 10 bases separating them.

The J gene is TRBJ1-2, the V gene TRBV5-1; 7 bases fit TRBD1. V trimming: 4 bases; J trimming: 8 bases; junction bases outside the gene matches: 8. CDR1 and CDR2 (germline): SGHRS, YFSETQ. The CDR3 totals 13 residues. The DNA for the CDR3 is TGCGCCAGCAGCCTCGACAGGGACGGGGGCTACACCTTC. Translating it yields CASSLDRDGGYTF.

J is TRBJ1-1 and V is TRBV19; no clear D. Germline V gene lookup returns CDR1 LNHDA and CDR2 SQIVND (reference sequence). V gave up 5 bases and J gave up 0 bases, with 13 bases separating them. The CDR3 extends over 15 amino acids. CDR3 sequence (DNA): TGTGCCAGTAGTGCGGGTAGAACGATGAACACTGAAGCTTTCTTT. It is translated as CASSAGRTMNTEAFF.

The chain couples TRBV6-1 to TRBJ2-2; a possible D gene is TRBD2 (6 bases). There are 14 residues in the CDR3. Germline V gene sequence: CDR1 MNHNS, CDR2 SASEGT. Trimming cost V 6 bases and J 5 bases, with 13 bases left between them. The CDR3 reads CASRQTGETGELFF. DNA of the CDR3: TGTGCCAGCAGACAAACGGGGGAAACCGGGGAGCTGTTTTTT.

The V gene is TRBV5-1, the J gene TRBJ2-1, with TRBD1 identical over 7 bases. With V trimmed by 2 bases and J by 5 bases, 10 bases remained unmatched. CDR1 is SGHRS and CDR2 is YFSETQ in the germline V gene. The CDR3 has 16 amino acids. CDR3 amino acids: CASSLIGQAADNEQFF. The DNA for the CDR3 is TGCGCCAGCAGCTTAATCGGACAGGCAGCGGACAATGAGCAGTTCTTC.

V and J are TRBV29-1 and TRBJ1-1; maybe TRBD1 (6 bases). Per germline, CDR1 SQVTM and CDR2 ANQGSEA. V was trimmed by 5 bases and J by 4 bases, leaving 11 bases between them. This CDR3 has 12 amino acids. Here the CDR3 reads CSVQGWATEAFF. The DNA of the CDR3 is TGCAGCGTTCAGGGGTGGGCCACTGAAGCTTTCTTT.

The chain is built from TRBV7-9 and TRBJ2-7; D not certain. This CDR3 has 14 residues. CDR1 is SEHNR, CDR2 FQNEAQ, per germline (reference sequence). Trimming shortened V by 5 bases and J by 2 bases, and 13 bases separated the two germline ends. The CDR3 reads CASSPPLQPYEQYF. The CDR3, as DNA: TGTGCCAGCAGCCCACCTTTACAACCCTACGAGCAGTACTTC.

This chain links TRBV29-1 with TRBJ2-3; 7 bases are shared with TRBD1. Trimming took 4 bases from V and 2 from J; bases not matched to a gene: 3. The CDR3 is made up of 13 amino acids. CDR1 and CDR2 from the germline V gene are SQVTM and ANQGSEA. The CDR3 protein is CSVGGTVTDTQYF. The CDR3 DNA follows: TGCAGCGTTGGGGGGACAGTCACAGATACGCAGTATTTT.

The chain has TRBV7-9 and TRBJ2-7, with TRBD1 identical over 7 bases. Germline V gene data show CDR1 as SEHNR and CDR2 as FQNEAQ (reference sequence). The V and J ends lost 5 bases and 0 bases, in that order; junction bases with no gene match: 7. The CDR3 loop spans 15 amino acids. CDR3 residues: CASSGLRDSSYEQYF. The CDR3 region has the DNA TGTGCCAGCAGCGGACTCCGGGACAGCTCCTACGAGCAGTACTTC. Based on the CDR3 plus reference TRBV7-9 and TRBJ2-7, the full variable domain is DTGVSQNPRHKITKRGQNVTFRCDPISEHNRLYWYRQTLGQGPEFLTYFQNEAQLEKSRLLSDRFSAERPKGSFSTLEIQRTEQGDSAMYLCASSGLRDSSYEQYFGPGTRLTVT.